This record concerns one T cell receptor beta chain sequence. Antigen specificity is unknown. TCRdb fed the 5' RACE reads into MiXCR, producing one record per CDR3 protein. The sample records a few hundred thousand distinct CDR3 sequences, more than 20% being singletons. The data were taken from a study of CD8 T cells in ankylosing spondylitis. Germline CDR1 reads MNHEY; CDR2 reads SVGAGI. CDR3 length: 17 residues. V lost 2 bases and J lost 4, with 17 bases in between. The study, taken as a whole, reports: Certain motif variants had earlier been reported in reactive arthritis synovial fluid and blood.

The sample consisted of blood, either unsorted or a sorted T cell fraction (not recorded which). The chain recombines TRBV6-5 with TRBJ2-2, with a weak D call TRBD2 (6 bases). The sequence derives from a female donor with ankylosing spondylitis or in good health (not recorded which). For the CDR3, the DNA is TGTGCCAGCAGTTACCCGACGGAGGTAGCGGTCACCGGGGAGCTGTTTTTT. Encoded protein: CASSYPTEVAVTGELFF.